What follows are 9 T cell receptor beta chains derived from one specimen sequenced in a study of T cell changes during pregnancy in multiple sclerosis. TCRdb keeps only in-frame clones here, not all; method: immunoSEQ multiplex PCR. This sample yields about 98,000 clones, of which 92% are seen a single time; 2% to 3% belongs to the top ten. Specimen: peripheral blood, collected after pregnancy. The origin of the receptors is a female donor in good health, enrolled as a control in a pregnancy study.

The chain joins TRBV2 to TRBJ2-7; 11 positions match TRBD2. This CDR3 spans 14 amino acids. Trimming removed 11 bases from V and 3 bases from J; junction bases left unmatched: 9. The germline CDR1 and CDR2 sequences are SNHLY and FYNNEI. CDR3 amino acids: CASKVLAGVYEQYF. The CDR3 DNA sequence: TGTGCCTCCAAGGTACTAGCGGGGGTCTACGAGCAGTACTTC.

V usage is TRBV28 and J usage is TRBJ2-6; unclear D gene. With 7 bases removed from V and 0 bases from J, the gap between germline ends came to 7 bases. Germline CDR1 and CDR2: MDHEN and SYDVKM. This CDR3 has 14 amino acids. The CDR3 region is CASMLSSGANVLTF. For the CDR3, the DNA is TGTGCCAGCATGCTTAGCTCTGGGGCCAACGTCCTGACTTTC.

The sample holds one count of this clone. The chain employs TRBV28 and TRBJ2-7; D is ambiguous. In germline, CDR1 is MDHEN, CDR2 SYDVKM. Trimming pared 5 bases from V and 4 bases from J, leaving 12 bases between. This CDR3 has 13 amino acids. The CDR3 region is CASSPPQIYEQYF. CDR3 nucleotides: TGTGCCAGCAGTCCCCCCCAGATATACGAGCAGTACTTC.

The chain couples TRBV5-6 to TRBJ2-2; 12 nucleotides align to TRBD2. Germline CDR1 and CDR2: SGHDT and YYEEEE. The CDR3 length is 17 residues. V lost 3 bases to trimming and J lost 5 bases; unmatched junction nucleotides: 8. CDR3 protein: CASSWTSGAAWTGELFF. The CDR3 DNA reads TGTGCCAGCAGCTGGACTAGCGGGGCCGCCTGGACCGGGGAGCTGTTTTTT.

This clone was recorded once. This sequence joins TRBV5-1 and TRBJ2-7; a weak D match, TRBD2 (5 bases). This CDR3 contains 14 residues. V lost 4 bases to trimming and J lost 2 bases, with 13 bases between them. Germline CDR1 is SGHRS and CDR2 is YFSETQ. The CDR3 reads CASSPDLRAYEQYF. CDR3 DNA sequence: TGCGCCAGCAGCCCGGACTTGCGTGCCTACGAGCAGTACTTC.

The J gene is TRBJ2-7, the V gene TRBV5-4; 8 bases are shared with TRBD2. The CDR3 extends over 15 amino acids. Germline V lookup: CDR1 SGHNT, CDR2 YYREEE (reference sequence). Germline trimming cut 0 bases from V and 4 bases from J; bases unmatched to any gene: 6. The CDR3 bases are TGTGCCAGCAGCTTGGCGGGGGGGGGTAATTACGAGCAGTACTTC. Residues: CASSLAGGGNYEQYF.

This chain uses TRBV27 with TRBJ2-5, with D perhaps matching TRBD2 (6 bases). The J call is uncertain, as TRBJ2-7 better fits the DNA end. Germline lookup yields CDR1 MNHEY and CDR2 SMNVEV (reference sequence). The CDR3 has 17 amino acids. Here the CDR3 reads CASSFYGSGSVSYEQYF. In DNA form, the CDR3 reads TGTGCCAGCAGTTTTTACGGGAGCGGTTCCGTCTCCTACGAGCAGTACTTC.

The rearrangement uses TRBV5-8 and TRBJ1-6, with TRBD1 identical over 7 bases. The CDR3 runs to 15 residues. Per the germline V gene, CDR1 is SGHTS and CDR2 is YDEGEE. J gave up 6 bases and V 4 bases, and 7 bases lay outside the gene matches. The CDR3 spells CASSRWTGVNSPLHF. CDR3 sequence (DNA): TGTGCCAGCAGCCGGTGGACAGGTGTTAATTCACCCCTCCACTTT.

V and J are TRBV19 and TRBJ2-1, with TRBD1 matching 9 bases. Per the germline V gene, CDR1 is LNHDA and CDR2 is SQIVND (reference sequence). V trimming: 3 bases; J trimming: 4 bases; junction bases outside the gene matches: 4. The CDR3 runs to 15 residues. The CDR3 DNA is TGTGCCAGTAGTATCCAGGGACAGGGTTACAATGAGCAGTTCTTC. Translating it yields CASSIQGQGYNEQFF.